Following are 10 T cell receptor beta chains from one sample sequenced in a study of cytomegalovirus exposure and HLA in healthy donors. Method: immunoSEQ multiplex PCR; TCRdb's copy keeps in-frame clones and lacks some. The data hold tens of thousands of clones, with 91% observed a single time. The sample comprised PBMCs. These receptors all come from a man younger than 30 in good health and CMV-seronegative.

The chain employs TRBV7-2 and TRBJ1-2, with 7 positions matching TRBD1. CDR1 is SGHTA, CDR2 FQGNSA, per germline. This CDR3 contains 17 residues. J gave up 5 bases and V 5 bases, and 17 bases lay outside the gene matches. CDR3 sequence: CASSPPPSLTGTYGYTF. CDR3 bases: TGTGCCAGCAGCCCCCCTCCCTCCTTGACAGGGACGTATGGCTACACCTTC. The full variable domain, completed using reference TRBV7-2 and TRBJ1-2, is GAGVSQSPSNKVTEKGKDVELRCDPISGHTALYWYRQSLGQGLEFLIYFQGNSAPDKSGLPSDRFSAERTGGSVSTLTIQRTQQEDSAVYLCASSPPPSLTGTYGYTFGSGTRLTVV.

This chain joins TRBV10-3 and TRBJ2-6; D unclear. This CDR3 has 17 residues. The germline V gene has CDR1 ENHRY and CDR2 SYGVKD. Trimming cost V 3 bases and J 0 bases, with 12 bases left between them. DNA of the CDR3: TGTGCCATCAGTGACCCCAGACAAAGCTCTGGGGCCAACGTCCTGACTTTC. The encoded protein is CAISDPRQSSGANVLTF.

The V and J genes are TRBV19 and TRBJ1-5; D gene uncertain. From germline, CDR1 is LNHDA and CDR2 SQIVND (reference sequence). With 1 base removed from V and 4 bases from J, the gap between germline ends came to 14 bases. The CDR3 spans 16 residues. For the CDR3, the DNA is TGTGCCAGTAGTATAGTGGCCGCCTTCTTGAATCAGCCCCAGCATTTT. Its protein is CASSIVAAFLNQPQHF.

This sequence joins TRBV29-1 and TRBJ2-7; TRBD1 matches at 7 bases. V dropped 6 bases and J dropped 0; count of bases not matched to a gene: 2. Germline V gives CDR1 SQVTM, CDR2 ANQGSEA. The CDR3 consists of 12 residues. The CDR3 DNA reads TGCAGCGTGGGGGACAGCTCCTACGAGCAGTACTTC. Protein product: CSVGDSSYEQYF.

CDR3 bases: TGTGCCAGCAGCTTAGCGGTTAGAAACTCCTACGAGCAGTACTTC. Protein product: CASSLAVRNSYEQYF. The gene calls are TRBV7-8 and TRBJ2-7; D uncertain. Germline V CDR1 and CDR2: SGHVS, FQNEAQ. Trimming took off 0 bases at V and 0 bases at J, with 9 bases between the two ends. CDR3 length equals 15 residues.

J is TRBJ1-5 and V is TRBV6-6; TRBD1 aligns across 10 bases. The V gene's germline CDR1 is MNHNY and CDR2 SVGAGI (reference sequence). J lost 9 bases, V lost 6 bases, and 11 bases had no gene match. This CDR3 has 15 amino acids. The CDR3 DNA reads TGTGCCAGCAGGCCACGGGACAGGGGATGGTTGCCCCAGCATTTT. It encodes CASRPRDRGWLPQHF.

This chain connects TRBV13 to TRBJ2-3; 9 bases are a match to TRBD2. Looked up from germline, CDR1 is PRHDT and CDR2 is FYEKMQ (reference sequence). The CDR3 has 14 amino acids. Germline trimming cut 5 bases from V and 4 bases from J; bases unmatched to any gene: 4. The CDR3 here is CASSPGTSSDTQYF. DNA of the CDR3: TGTGCCAGCAGCCCCGGGACTAGCTCAGATACGCAGTATTTT.

CDR3 nucleotide sequence: TGTGCCAGCACGTCATTGGCTGCAGATACGCAGTATTTT. Protein sequence: CASTSLAADTQYF. V gene TRBV7-9 combines with J gene TRBJ2-3, with D uncertain. The CDR3 totals 13 residues. The V gene's germline CDR1 is SEHNR and CDR2 FQNEAQ (reference sequence). Deletions cut 7 bases from V and 4 bases from J, with 12 bases between.

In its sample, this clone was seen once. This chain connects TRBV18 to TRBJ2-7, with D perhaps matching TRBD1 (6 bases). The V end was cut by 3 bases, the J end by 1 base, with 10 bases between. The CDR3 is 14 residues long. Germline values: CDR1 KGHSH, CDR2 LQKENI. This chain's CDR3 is CASSPNRDSYEQYF. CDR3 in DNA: TGTGCCAGCTCACCTAACAGGGATTCCTACGAGCAGTACTTC. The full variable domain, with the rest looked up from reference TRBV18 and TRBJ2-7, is NAGVMQNPRHLVRRRGQEARLRCSPMKGHSHVYWYRQLPEEGLKFMVYLQKENIIDESGMPKERFSAEFPKEGPSILRIQQVVRGDSAAYFCASSPNRDSYEQYFGPGTRLTVT.

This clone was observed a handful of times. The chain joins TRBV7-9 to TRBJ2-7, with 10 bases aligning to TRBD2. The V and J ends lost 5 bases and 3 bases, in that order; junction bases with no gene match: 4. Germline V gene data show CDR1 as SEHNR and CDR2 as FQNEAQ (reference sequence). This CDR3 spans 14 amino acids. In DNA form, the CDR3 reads TGTGCCAGCAGCCCTGGACTAGCGGACTACGAGCAGTACTTC. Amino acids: CASSPGLADYEQYF. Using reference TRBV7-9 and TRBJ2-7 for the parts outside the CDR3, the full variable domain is DTGVSQNPRHKITKRGQNVTFRCDPISEHNRLYWYRQTLGQGPEFLTYFQNEAQLEKSRLLSDRFSAERPKGSFSTLEIQRTEQGDSAMYLCASSPGLADYEQYFGPGTRLTVT.